This is a list of T cell receptor beta chains from one sample in a study of Ad26.COV2.S vaccination and SARS-CoV-2 variants. Sequenced by immunoSEQ multiplex PCR; TCRdb stores in-frame clones only, minus some. The table records some 340,000 clones, over 80% of them present only once. Sequenced material: peripheral blood, taken in a trial of Ad26.COV2.S vaccine versus placebo. These receptors came from a person aged 18-65 years who received the Ad26.COV2.S COVID-19 vaccine or a placebo. CDR3s include the opening cysteine and the closing phenylalanine or tryptophan. The order of the fields is J gene, clone size, D gene, V gene, CDR3 protein, CDR3 DNA. The D gene is left open where the match is weak. A clone size is listed for some rows: how often the clone was seen (once, few, many), or a class if it is expanded.

>TRBJ1-6|-|-|TRBV11-2
CASSLPREGGSNSPLHF
TGTGCCAGCAGCTTACCCCGGGAGGGTGGTTCTAATTCACCCCTCCACTTT
>TRBJ2-5|-|-|TRBV12-3/TRBV12-4
CASSLETQYF
TGTGCCAGCAGTTTAGAGACCCAGTACTTC
>TRBJ1-2|-|-|TRBV6-5
CASRSWSSNYGYTF
TGTGCCAGCAGGTCGTGGTCGTCAAACTATGGCTACACCTTC
>TRBJ1-2|-|-|TRBV7-2
CASSARGRSDYGYTF
TGTGCCAGCTCAGCCAGGGGAAGGTCAGACTATGGCTACACCTTC
>TRBJ1-5|few|TRBD1|TRBV6-5
CASGWTGDNQPQHF
TGTGCCAGCGGCTGGACAGGGGACAATCAGCCCCAGCATTTT
>TRBJ2-3|few|-|TRBV9
CASSVVSVPDTQYF
TGTGCCAGCAGCGTAGTTTCTGTTCCAGATACGCAGTATTTT
>TRBJ1-2|-|-|TRBV27
CASSFSRGYGYTF
TGTGCCAGCAGTTTCTCCCGGGGTTATGGCTACACCTTC
>TRBJ1-1|few|-|TRBV6-4
CASSDRRIVPMNTEAFF
TGTGCCAGCAGTGACCGCCGGATAGTACCCATGAACACTGAAGCTTTCTTT
>TRBJ1-2|-|-|TRBV9
CASSAPGVQYGYTF
TGTGCCAGCAGCGCCCCGGGAGTCCAGTATGGCTACACCTTC
>TRBJ1-3|-|-|TRBV7-2
CASSSGTSSGNTIYF
TGTGCCAGCAGCTCGGGGACAAGCTCTGGAAACACCATATATTTT
>TRBJ2-7|-|TRBD1|TRBV3-1/TRBV3-2
CASSLRTGSYEQYF
TGTGCCAGCAGCCTCCGGACAGGCTCCTACGAGCAGTACTTC
>TRBJ2-7|-|-|TRBV5-1
CASSHGPLDEQYF
TGCGCCAGCAGCCATGGGCCCCTCGACGAGCAGTACTTC
>TRBJ1-2|few|-|TRBV28
CASSFESEGLAGSGYTF
TGTGCCAGCAGTTTTGAGTCAGAGGGTCTGGCTGGGTCGGGCTACACCTTC
>TRBJ2-7|-|-|TRBV4-1
CASSQVYSIYEQYF
TGCGCCAGCAGCCAAGTCTATAGTATCTACGAGCAGTACTTC
>TRBJ1-5|-|-|TRBV6-1
CASSEVNYSNQPQHF
TGTGCCAGCAGTGAAGTGAATTATAGCAATCAGCCCCAGCATTTT
>TRBJ2-3|-|-|TRBV7-3
CASAASTDTQYF
TGTGCCAGCGCGGCTAGCACAGATACGCAGTATTTT
>TRBJ2-7|-|TRBD2|TRBV5-1
CASSFQSGGGEQYF
TGCGCCAGCAGCTTTCAGTCGGGGGGAGGCGAGCAGTACTTC
>TRBJ2-3|-|-|TRBV9
CASSVDPAGTQYF
TGTGCCAGCAGCGTAGACCCCGCCGGGACGCAGTATTTT
>TRBJ2-5|-|-|TRBV5-4
CASSFTLFGGQETQYF
TGTGCCAGCAGCTTCACCTTGTTTGGGGGACAAGAGACCCAGTACTTC
>TRBJ1-1|-|-|TRBV5-1
CASSLGSAGFAFF
TGCGCCAGCAGCCTCGGATCCGCAGGATTTGCTTTCTTT
>TRBJ1-1|-|TRBD1|TRBV4-1
CASSPMDRVATEAFF
TGCGCCAGCAGCCCGATGGACAGGGTGGCCACTGAAGCTTTCTTT
>TRBJ1-5|-|-|TRBV29-1
CSVGSTFQPQHF
TGCAGCGTTGGGTCGACTTTCCAGCCCCAGCATTTT
>TRBJ1-2|-|-|TRBV6-1
CASSEQAYYGYTF
TGTGCCAGCAGTGAACAGGCTTACTATGGCTACACCTTC
>TRBJ1-3|-|-|TRBV18
CASSPGGGGNTIYF
TGTGCCAGCTCACCAGGGGGCGGCGGAAACACCATATATTTT
>TRBJ2-2|-|-|TRBV11-2
CASSPQATPPNTGELFF
TGTGCCAGCAGCCCCCAGGCGACCCCTCCGAACACCGGGGAGCTGTTTTTT
>TRBJ2-1|-|-|TRBV27
CASSLKGRQEQFF
TGTGCCAGCAGTTTAAAGGGGCGTCAAGAGCAGTTCTTC
>TRBJ1-5|-|-|TRBV7-9
CASSRGPPLGNQPQHF
TGTGCCAGCAGCCGAGGGCCTCCCTTGGGCAATCAGCCCCAGCATTTT
>TRBJ2-3|-|TRBD2|TRBV27
CASRLRGGRPDTQYF
TGTGCCAGCAGACTCCGGGGGGGCCGCCCAGATACGCAGTATTTT
>TRBJ2-7|-|TRBD1|TRBV4-1
CASSQVQGVGEQYF
TGCGCCAGCAGCCAAGTTCAGGGGGTCGGGGAGCAGTACTTC
>TRBJ1-1|few|-|TRBV19
CASSMQGETEAFF
TGTGCCAGTAGTATGCAGGGAGAAACTGAAGCTTTCTTT
>TRBJ1-2|-|-|TRBV20-1
CSASGGGYTF
TGCAGTGCTAGTGGGGGTGGCTACACCTTC
>TRBJ1-4|-|-|TRBV25-1
CASSETGLNEKLFF
TGTGCCAGCAGTGAAACAGGACTTAATGAAAAACTGTTTTTT
>TRBJ2-2|-|-|TRBV29-1
CSVGRASGGELFF
TGCAGCGTTGGTCGGGCGTCGGGCGGGGAGCTGTTTTTT
>TRBJ2-1|once|TRBD2|TRBV27
CASSSRLAHNEQFF
TGTGCCAGCAGTTCGCGACTAGCCCACAATGAGCAGTTCTTC
>TRBJ2-5|once|TRBD1|TRBV5-4
CASSLPGQGRETQYF
TGTGCCAGCAGCCTCCCGGGACAGGGCCGTGAGACCCAGTACTTC
>TRBJ2-7|once|TRBD1|TRBV2
CASSGTVVSYEQYF
TGTGCCAGCAGCGGGACAGTGGTCTCCTACGAGCAGTACTTC
>TRBJ1-1|-|-|TRBV18
CASSPIGQSRRTEAFF
TGTGCCAGCTCTCCTATTGGGCAGAGTCGAAGAACTGAAGCTTTCTTT
>TRBJ1-1|-|-|TRBV9
CASSVDHRDTEAFF
TGTGCCAGCAGCGTAGACCATAGGGACACTGAAGCTTTCTTT
>TRBJ1-6|-|TRBD1|TRBV9
CASSPGQVNSPLHF
TGTGCCAGCAGCCCCGGACAGGTTAATTCACCCCTCCACTTT
>TRBJ1-4|-|-|TRBV18
CASSPQATNEKLFF
TGTGCCAGCTCACCTCAGGCAACTAATGAAAAACTGTTTTTT